This passage covers 23 T cell receptor beta chains from one sample sequenced in a study of human T cells and chemical hapten exposure. TCRdb re-derived calls from the RACE reads in MiXCR, one entry per CDR3 protein. The data show almost 40,000 distinct CDR3 sequences, roughly 7.2% seen once. Indicated time point: pre-sensitization, week 0. The treatment is: therapeutic diphenylcyclopropenone sensitization with weekly scalp DPC. The specimen comprised whole blood, sampled in connection with sensitization to the hapten diphenylcyclopropenone (DPC). The receptors come from a woman in her forties or fifties with alopecia areata. Some clones in this sample may be carry-over from other donors' samples.

This clonotype has a count of ten or more. The CDR3 nucleotides are TGCAGCGTCGCCGGGATCGTGGGTTCCTACGAGCAGTACTTC. Encoded protein: CSVAGIVGSYEQYF. V gene TRBV29-1 combines with J gene TRBJ2-7, with D possibly TRBD2 on 5 matching bases. Per the germline V gene, CDR1 is SQVTM and CDR2 is ANQGSEA. There are 14 residues in the CDR3. Trimming took off 6 bases at V and 1 base at J, with 16 bases between the two ends.

This clonotype was detected ten times or more. The rearrangement links TRBV7-6 to TRBJ2-1, with TRBD2 matching over 13 bases. Germline V gene sequence: CDR1 SGHVS, CDR2 FNYEAQ. With 1 base clipped from V and 8 bases from J, the junction kept 2 bases outside the gene matches. The CDR3 has 15 amino acids. The CDR3 region has the DNA TGTGCCAGCAGCTTAGTCGGACTAGCGGGAGATGAGCAGTTCTTC. This encodes CASSLVGLAGDEQFF.

This sequence joins TRBV18 and TRBJ2-7; D gene uncertain. The germline CDR1 and CDR2 sequences are KGHSH and LQKENI. The V end lost 3 bases, the J end lost 6 bases, and 15 bases lay between the germline ends. The CDR3 is 14 residues long. The DNA for the CDR3 is TGTGCCAGCTCACCGAACCCGGTGAGCTTCGAGCAGTACTTC. Translating gives CASSPNPVSFEQYF. Complete variable domain (other parts from reference TRBV18 and TRBJ2-7): NAGVMQNPRHLVRRRGQEARLRCSPMKGHSHVYWYRQLPEEGLKFMVYLQKENIIDESGMPKERFSAEFPKEGPSILRIQQVVRGDSAAYFCASSPNPVSFEQYFGPGTRLTVT.

This clonotype was observed at least ten times. The chain carries TRBV5-5 and TRBJ1-3, with D tentatively TRBD1 (6 bases). CDR3 size: 15 residues. Germline V lookup: CDR1 SGHKS, CDR2 YYEKEE (reference sequence). V shed 0 bases and J shed 0 bases, with 7 bases lying between them. For the CDR3, the DNA is TGTGCCAGCAGCTTGGTACAGGGCTCTGGAAACACCATATATTTT. As protein: CASSLVQGSGNTIYF.

This clonotype was picked up many times. The chain carries TRBV4-1 and TRBJ2-5, with D tentatively TRBD2 (5 bases). V lost 3 bases and J lost 1, with 9 bases in between. The CDR3 loop spans 14 amino acids. Germline CDR1 and CDR2: MGHRA and YSYEKL. Here the CDR3 reads CASSHPDFQETQYF. DNA for the CDR3: TGCGCCAGCAGCCATCCGGACTTCCAAGAGACCCAGTACTTC.

This clonotype has a count of ten or more. The CDR3 loop reads CASSLGEAYEQYF. CDR3 DNA sequence: TGTGCCAGCAGCTTAGGGGAAGCCTACGAGCAGTACTTC. The J gene is TRBJ2-7, the V gene TRBV7-8; D remains ambiguous. This CDR3 region has 13 residues. Trimming pared 1 base from V and 2 bases from J, leaving 6 bases between. Germline assignment: CDR1 SGHVS and CDR2 FQNEAQ.

This clonotype came up a few times. This chain joins TRBV5-1 and TRBJ2-7; TRBD2 agrees at 7 bases. This CDR3 contains 16 residues. CDR1 and CDR2 from the germline V gene are SGHRS and YFSETQ. The trim removed 2 bases at V and 0 bases at J, leaving 8 bases unmatched. CDR3 in amino acids: CASSFSSGGFSYEQYF. The CDR3 nucleotides read TGCGCCAGCAGCTTCTCTAGCGGTGGATTCTCCTACGAGCAGTACTTC. The full variable domain, its missing parts supplied by reference TRBV5-1 and TRBJ2-7, is KAGVTQTPRYLIKTRGQQVTLSCSPISGHRSVSWYQQTPGQGLQFLFEYFSETQRNKGNFPGRFSGRQFSNSRSEMNVSTLELGDSALYLCASSFSSGGFSYEQYFGPGTRLTVT.

In this sample, this clonotype turned up a few times. The chain employs TRBV12-3 or TRBV12-4 and TRBJ2-7; 11 bases match TRBD2. CDR3 length: 17 residues. Trimming took 5 bases from V and 4 from J; bases not matched to a gene: 13. The CDR3 region has the DNA TGTGCCAGCAGTCCCCGGCTGGGACTAGCGGTTCAGTACGAGCAGTACTTC. As protein: CASSPRLGLAVQYEQYF.

V is TRBV14 and J is TRBJ2-5; 7 bases line up with TRBD1. This CDR3 is 14 amino acids long. Germline values: CDR1 SGHDN, CDR2 FVKESK. The V and J ends lost 1 base and 5 bases, in that order; junction bases with no gene match: 4. CDR3 in DNA: TGTGCCAGCAGCCAAGCGGTGACAGGGGAGACCCAGTACTTC. It codes for CASSQAVTGETQYF.

The chain has TRBV9 and TRBJ2-6, with TRBD1 matching over 8 bases. CDR3 length: 16 amino acids. The V gene end was trimmed by 4 bases and the J gene end by 0 bases; junction bases not matched to a gene: 3. Germline assignment: CDR1 SGDLS and CDR2 YYNGEE. The DNA for the CDR3 is TGTGCCAGCAGCATCGGACAGGGCTCTGGGGCCAACGTCCTGACTTTC. As protein: CASSIGQGSGANVLTF.

This clonotype showed up many times. The V gene is TRBV9, the J gene TRBJ2-1, with TRBD2 matching 8 bases. CDR1 and CDR2 from the germline V gene are SGDLS and YYNGEE. CDR3 size: 17 residues. Trimming at V came to 0 bases and at J to 9 bases, leaving 14 bases not matched to a gene. The chain's CDR3 is CASSVDPPGLVKTEQFF. CDR3 nucleotides: TGTGCCAGCAGCGTAGATCCACCGGGACTAGTGAAGACTGAGCAGTTCTTC.

This clonotype has just a few counts. This chain connects TRBV28 to TRBJ2-3, with 7 nucleotides matching TRBD2. The V and J ends lost 5 bases and 7 bases, in that order; junction bases with no gene match: 6. Germline CDR1 and CDR2: MDHEN and SYDVKM. CDR3 length equals 13 residues. CDR3 sequence reads: CASSPLGGNTQYF. CDR3 in DNA: TGTGCCAGCAGTCCCCTGGGGGGGAATACGCAGTATTTT.

In its sample, this clonotype was seen many times. The J gene is TRBJ2-2, the V gene TRBV6-1; the D is unclear. This CDR3 comprises 14 residues. Germline V gene data show CDR1 as MNHNS and CDR2 as SASEGT. V lost 1 base, J lost 7 bases, and 10 bases lay in between. The CDR3 protein is CASSEGRLRGELFF. The CDR3 DNA sequence: TGTGCCAGCAGTGAAGGCCGGCTTCGCGGGGAGCTGTTTTTT.

This clonotype was seen repeatedly, ten times or more. CDR3 protein: CASSGGYEQYF. The CDR3 DNA sequence: TGTGCCAGCTCGGGGGGTTACGAGCAGTACTTC. The rearrangement uses TRBV18 and TRBJ2-7, with D tentatively TRBD2 (6 bases). This CDR3 region has 11 residues. V was cut by 6 bases and J by 4 bases, with 7 bases left in between. CDR1 is KGHSH, CDR2 LQKENI, per germline.

This clonotype was counted at least ten times. The J gene is TRBJ1-1, the V gene TRBV7-6; a weak D match, TRBD1 (5 bases). V was trimmed by 5 bases and J by 1 base, leaving 8 bases between them. Per germline, CDR1 SGHVS and CDR2 FNYEAQ. The CDR3 totals 13 residues. In DNA, the CDR3 is TGTGCCAGCAGCCAGACAGAGAACACTGAAGCTTTCTTT. Its protein product is CASSQTENTEAFF. The full variable domain, rest sourced from reference TRBV7-6 and TRBJ1-1, is GAGVSQSPRYKVTKRGQDVALRCDPISGHVSLYWYRQALGQGPEFLTYFNYEAQQDKSGLPNDRFSAERPEGSISTLTIQRTEQRDSAMYRCASSQTENTEAFFGQGTRLTVV.

In its sample, this clonotype was seen many times. This chain links TRBV5-1 with TRBJ2-5; 10 nucleotides match TRBD2. Per germline, CDR1 SGHRS and CDR2 YFSETQ. The CDR3 sequence is 17 residues long. Trimming at V came to 4 bases and at J to 1 base, leaving 10 bases not matched to a gene. The CDR3 protein is CASSPALAGVGQETQYF. The CDR3 nucleotides read TGCGCCAGCAGCCCAGCCCTAGCGGGAGTGGGCCAAGAGACCCAGTACTTC.

This clonotype was found many times. The chain combines TRBV7-9 with TRBJ1-1; no clear D gene. The CDR3 length is 13 residues. The V and J ends lost 5 bases and 6 bases respectively, with 13 bases between them. Germline CDR1 reads SEHNR; CDR2 reads FQNEAQ (reference sequence). CDR3 nucleotides: TGTGCCAGCAGCCCCGAGGTAGTGGCTGAAGCTTTCTTT. It specifies CASSPEVVAEAFF.

This chain uses TRBV5-8 with TRBJ1-1; 7 bases map to TRBD1. V was pared by 4 bases and J by 3 bases, with 15 bases of the junction left unmatched. Germline loops: CDR1 SGHTS, CDR2 YDEGEE. The CDR3 has 17 amino acids. As DNA, the CDR3 is TGTGCCAGCAGCGGACGGGCCAGGGGGGCTCTGGACACTGAAGCTTTCTTT. It yields the protein CASSGRARGALDTEAFF.

This clonotype has more than one count but fewer than ten. V usage is TRBV12-3 or TRBV12-4 and J usage is TRBJ1-5, with unresolved D. Trimming removed 6 bases at V and 2 bases at J, with 11 bases between. The length of the CDR3 is 14 residues. CDR3 loop: CASSDGKGNQPQHF. Written as DNA, the CDR3 is TGTGCCAGCAGCGACGGAAAGGGCAATCAGCCCCAGCATTTT.

This clonotype showed up many times. The chain combines TRBV12-2 with TRBJ2-6. TRBV12-2 is termed a pseudogene. The CDR3 has 15 residues. The CDR3: CASRLGCSGANVLTF. Written as DNA, the CDR3 is TGTGCAAGTCGCTTAGGATGCTCTGGGGCCAACGTCCTGACTTTC.

This clonotype was recorded at least ten times. The rearrangement links TRBV20-1 to TRBJ1-1, with D perhaps matching TRBD1 (5 bases). Germline CDR1 is DFQATT and CDR2 is SNEGSKA (reference sequence). Trimming took off 2 bases at V and 0 bases at J, with 7 bases between the two ends. The CDR3 totals 13 residues. The CDR3 sequence: CSARTGVNTEAFF. In DNA form, the CDR3 reads TGCAGTGCTAGAACGGGGGTGAACACTGAAGCTTTCTTT.

This clonotype has more than one count but fewer than ten. A much larger clone is a single base away; this may be a read error. This chain connects TRBV11-2 to TRBJ2-1; D gene uncertain. The CDR3 is made up of 13 amino acids. Germline CDR1 reads SGHAT; CDR2 reads FQNNGV. The CDR3 DNA is TGTGTCAGCACCCCAGAACAGATGGGAAGGCAGTTCTTC. This codes for CVSTPEQMGRQFF.

This clonotype was found a few times. V and J are TRBV11-2 and TRBJ1-1, with a tentative D call TRBD1 (6 bases). The CDR3 loop spans 12 amino acids. Germline V gene sequence: CDR1 SGHAT, CDR2 FQNNGV. V was clipped by 5 bases and J by 10 bases, with 14 bases between them. The CDR3 DNA reads as TGTGCCAGCAGCCTACGCAGGGGTCTAGCTTTCTTT. Translation gives CASSLRRGLAFF.